This T cell receptor (beta chain) was documented in a study of blood T cell repertoires in COVID-19. As originally analysed: It was from reference gene primer amplification that nucleated cell counts were estimated. Generated by immunoSEQ multiplex PCR, the TCRdb table keeps only in-frame clones and is missing some. D and trimming come from the DNA, and the V and J calls and clone size come from that table. The data show about 28,000 clones, roughly 84% seen once. The clonotype was recovered from a man between 65 and 85 years old with active COVID-19. The sequencing input was peripheral blood.

The CDR3 is CASSSWSGLLAGGTDTQYF. For the CDR3, the DNA is TGTGCCAGCAGTTCGTGGTCAGGGCTCCTAGCGGGAGGCACAGATACGCAGTATTTT. The rearrangement joins TRBV6-2 or TRBV6-3 to TRBJ2-3; 10 positions agree with TRBD2. The ends lost 4 bases at V and 1 base at J; junction bases unmatched: 14. Looked up from germline, CDR1 is MNHEY and CDR2 is SVGEGT. The CDR3 totals 19 residues.